Listed below are T cell receptor beta chains from one sample, sequenced in a study of memory CD4+ T cells and cytomegalovirus serostatus. TCRdb's table, derived via immunoSEQ multiplex PCR, lists solely in-frame clones and lacks some. The table includes 50,000 or so clones, roughly 74% detected once. The sequencing input was memory CD4+ T cells from blood. Receptors were obtained from an adult in good health and CMV-seropositive. The CDR3 runs from the conserved cysteine through the conserved F or W. The D gene is left open where the match is weak. Some rows mark clone size as missing; the rest say once, few, many or name a class of expanded clone.

V	D	size	J	DNA	CDR3
TRBV5-7	.	.	TRBJ2-1	TGTGCCAGCAGCCGCGCGCCCCCCTCCTACAATGAGCAGTTCTTC	CASSRAPPSYNEQFF
TRBV7-2	TRBD2	.	TRBJ2-3	TGTGCCAGCAGCTTAGTTAGCGGGGGCACAGATACGCAGTATTTT	CASSLVSGGTDTQYF
TRBV5-1	.	few	TRBJ1-4	TGCGCCAGCAGCTTGGCGGCAGGGCTCGGGGAAAAACTGTTTTTT	CASSLAAGLGEKLFF
TRBV11-3	.	.	TRBJ2-1	TGTGCCAGCAGCAGCCAGGGGGGTGAGCAGTTCTTC	CASSSQGGEQFF
TRBV2	.	.	TRBJ1-2	TGTGCCAGCAGTGAACACCGACAGACCTTACTTGGCTACACCTTC	CASSEHRQTLLGYTF
TRBV28	TRBD2	many	TRBJ2-2	TGTGCCAGCAGCCGCTGGCGGGGGATTAACACCGGGGAGCTGTTTTTT	CASSRWRGINTGELFF
TRBV7-2	.	once	TRBJ1-1	TGTGCCAGCAGCTCCGAATGGGAAGCTTTCTTT	CASSSEWEAFF
TRBV7-2	.	.	TRBJ1-2	TGTGCCAGCAGCATGGACACAGAGTCTAACTATGGCTACACCTTC	CASSMDTESNYGYTF
TRBV18	.	.	TRBJ2-7	TGTGCCAGCTCACCACCGGCCGGGGCAGAGACGTCCTACGAGCAGTACTTC	CASSPPAGAETSYEQYF
TRBV10-3	.	.	TRBJ2-7	TGTGCCATCAGTGACCGGGCAGTGCCCCCCTACGAGCAGTACTTC	CAISDRAVPPYEQYF
TRBV6-1	TRBD2	.	TRBJ2-7	TGTGCCAGCAGTGAGGCGCGCGGGGGAGTATTATACGAGCAGTACTTC	CASSEARGGVLYEQYF
TRBV6-5	TRBD1	.	TRBJ1-2	TGTGCCAGCAGTTACTGGGGGACAGCCAACTATGGCTACACCTTC	CASSYWGTANYGYTF
TRBV6-5	.	.	TRBJ2-3	TGTGCCAGCAGTTACTCGAAAGAGGCAGCCGATACGCAGTATTTT	CASSYSKEAADTQYF
TRBV11-1	TRBD1	few	TRBJ2-7	TGTGCCAGCAGTCGCCTCAGGGGGCGGAACGAGCAGTACTTC	CASSRLRGRNEQYF
TRBV10-3	TRBD1	.	TRBJ2-1	TGTGCCATCAGCGACCGGACAGGCGACAATGAGCAGTTCTTC	CAISDRTGDNEQFF
TRBV9	TRBD1	.	TRBJ1-6	TGTGCCAGCAGCGTGGCAGGGGGTTCACCCCTCCACTTT	CASSVAGGSPLHF
TRBV19	.	.	TRBJ2-7	TGTGCCACCTCAGCCGGACAGCCTCCCTACGAGCAGTACTTC	CATSAGQPPYEQYF
TRBV10-3	.	many	TRBJ1-2	TGTGCCATCAGTCGGGACACAGGAGGCTACACCTTC	CAISRDTGGYTF
TRBV6-5	TRBD1	.	TRBJ2-7	TGTGCCAGCAGTTGGCAGGGGGCGCCCTACGAGCAGTACTTC	CASSWQGAPYEQYF
TRBV7-2	TRBD1	.	TRBJ2-1	TGTGCCAGCAGCGGTACAGGGGGCGTCCACAATGAGCAGTTCTTC	CASSGTGGVHNEQFF
TRBV5-1	.	.	TRBJ2-7	TGCGCCAGCAGCTTGGCCACAGGGTCCTCCGATCACTACGAGCAGTACTTC	CASSLATGSSDHYEQYF
TRBV7-6	.	.	TRBJ2-3	TGTGCCAGCAGCTTAGGGGCAGGGGAGGTAGATACGCAGTATTTT	CASSLGAGEVDTQYF
TRBV11-2	.	.	TRBJ1-1	TGTGCCAGCAGATACTGGGTGAACACTGAAGCTTTCTTT	CASRYWVNTEAFF
TRBV29-1	.	.	TRBJ2-5	TGCAGCGTTGACAGGGGGGGGGAGACCCAGTACTTC	CSVDRGGETQYF
TRBV5-1	TRBD2	.	TRBJ2-3	TGCGCCAGCAGCTTGGCTCCTAGCGGGGGACGGACAGATACGCAGTATTTT	CASSLAPSGGRTDTQYF
TRBV19	.	.	TRBJ1-6	TGTGCCAGTAGTAGGACTAGGACCTCACCGGCCCTCCACTTT	CASSRTRTSPALHF
TRBV19	TRBD1	.	TRBJ1-2	TGTGCCAGTACTACCTGGGACAGGGCTTCCAACTATGGCTACACCTTC	CASTTWDRASNYGYTF
TRBV5-1	TRBD1	.	TRBJ2-7	TGCGCCAGCAGCTTGGATGGGACAGACTCCTACGAGCAGTACTTC	CASSLDGTDSYEQYF
TRBV7-2	.	.	TRBJ1-2	TGTGCCAGCAGCTTAGAAACGGCGCTTGGCTACACCTTC	CASSLETALGYTF
TRBV6-5	.	.	TRBJ1-1	TGTGCCAGCAGCCCTGGCGGGGAACCTAACACTGAAGCTTTCTTT	CASSPGGEPNTEAFF
TRBV10-1	TRBD1	once	TRBJ2-7	TGCGCCAGCACTTACAGGGGTGGAAACGAGCAGTACTTC	CASTYRGGNEQYF
TRBV4-3	TRBD1	.	TRBJ1-4	TGCGCCAGCAGCCTAATGACAGGGGTGAATGAAAAACTGTTTTTT	CASSLMTGVNEKLFF
TRBV11-3	.	.	TRBJ2-3	TGTGCCAGCAGCTTAGGCAGACGCACAGATACGCAGTATTTT	CASSLGRRTDTQYF
TRBV5-4	.	.	TRBJ2-6	TGTGCCAGCAGCTCCTACACCTCGGGGTCTGGGGCCAACGTCCTGACTTTC	CASSSYTSGSGANVLTF
TRBV6-5	.	once	TRBJ2-7	TGTGCCAGCTTTCGGGACCCCTCGGGCGAGCAGTACTTC	CASFRDPSGEQYF
TRBV4-2	TRBD2	.	TRBJ2-7	TGTGCCAGCAGCCTAGACCGTTGGCGGGGGGACTCCTACGAGCAGTACTTC	CASSLDRWRGDSYEQYF
TRBV19	.	few	TRBJ1-1	TGTGCCAGTAGTATTGAGGTGACGGAAAACTTGGGAGCTTTCTTT	CASSIEVTENLGAFF
TRBV2	.	.	TRBJ1-2	TGTGCCAGCAGTGAAGACCAGGGCGAAGTCTACACCTTC	CASSEDQGEVYTF
TRBV15	TRBD2	few	TRBJ2-1	TGTGCCACCAGCAGAGATAATTTCGGGACTAGCGGGTTCAGCTCGGGGAATGAGCAGTTCTTC	CATSRDNFGTSGFSSGNEQFF
TRBV19	TRBD1	.	TRBJ1-3	TGTGCCAGTAGTCCCCGACAGGGGGTCGGAAACACCATATATTTT	CASSPRQGVGNTIYF
TRBV19	.	few	TRBJ1-4	TGTGCCAGTAGTATCTCCACAGGGAGGGAAGAAAAACTGTTTTTT	CASSISTGREEKLFF
TRBV19	.	few	TRBJ2-6	TGTGCCAGTAGTATTCTCTTTGTGGGGTCTCTCTCTGGGGCCAACGTCCTGACTTTC	CASSILFVGSLSGANVLTF
TRBV15	.	.	TRBJ2-7	TGTGCCACCAGCAGAGATAGGGCGAGTTGGGAGCAGTACTTC	CATSRDRASWEQYF
TRBV5-1	TRBD1	.	TRBJ2-3	TGCGCCAGCAGCTTGATACAGGGGGGTACAGATACGCAGTATTTT	CASSLIQGGTDTQYF
TRBV28	TRBD1	.	TRBJ2-5	TGTGCCAGCAGTTTCGACAGGGCGTGGGAGACCCAGTACTTC	CASSFDRAWETQYF
TRBV5-1	.	.	TRBJ2-3	TGCGCCAGCAGCGACAGTGGGGGCCCGAAGTATTTT	CASSDSGGPKYF
TRBV2	.	few	TRBJ1-5	TGTGCCAGCAGTCGGACAGTCTCAGGACCTCAGCCCCAGCATTTT	CASSRTVSGPQPQHF
TRBV2	.	.	TRBJ2-3	TGTGCCAGCAGGAGGGTCACAGATACGCAGTATTTT	CASRRVTDTQYF
TRBV29-1	.	few	TRBJ1-5	TGCAGCGCCGGTTGGGGTAGGGATTCAGATCAGCCCCAGCATTTT	CSAGWGRDSDQPQHF
TRBV7-2	.	.	TRBJ2-7	TGTGCCAGCAGCCGGAGACAAACTTCGGACGAGCAGTACTTC	CASSRRQTSDEQYF
TRBV4-3	.	.	TRBJ2-4	TGCGCCAGCAGCCAAGATGCCGCGGGGGCAGGATACATTCAGTACTTC	CASSQDAAGAGYIQYF
TRBV18	.	.	TRBJ2-3	TGTGCCAGCTCACTTTCTCGCCTCAGGGGCAACACAGATACGCAGTATTTT	CASSLSRLRGNTDTQYF
TRBV15	.	.	TRBJ2-3	TGTGCCACCAGCAGAGTGAGGGGGGGCACAGATACGCAGTATTTT	CATSRVRGGTDTQYF
TRBV19	TRBD2	.	TRBJ2-5	TGTGCCAGTAGTATCAGCGGGGGAGAGACCCAGTACTTC	CASSISGGETQYF